This TCR beta chain was sequenced for a study of T cells in women clearing cervical HPV infection. Study-level background: HLA type stays a possible confounder, typing being limited. General observations from the study: TRBV6-7 abundance was lower in cases than controls (about 0.099% versus 0.16%).

Dot-blot hybridization genotyped cervical HPV amplified with MY09/MY11 PCR. The germline gives CDR1 DFQATT, CDR2 SNEGSKA (reference sequence). This CDR3 has 16 residues. Germline trimming cut 1 base from V and 1 base from J; bases unmatched to any gene: 9. Concerning this clone itself: Its antigen remains unidentified. The read stops 3 residues short of the end of the CDR3; the missing end is completed from the germline J gene.

TCR beta CDR3 amplified by multiplex PCR from roughly 1,100 ng genomic DNA. Assay used: immunoSEQ multiplex PCR; TCRdb lists only in-frame clones, some missing. Here the sample table reports roughly 12,000 clones. Material for sequencing was blood buffy coat. This TCR derives from a woman aged 18 to 75 with a cervical HPV16 infection that either progressed to CIN3+ or cleared (not recorded which). The rearrangement joins TRBV20-1 to TRBJ2-7; 8 nucleotides align to TRBD2. The part of the CDR3 DNA that was read is TGCAGTGCTAGAGGTCCTTCGACGGGGGGGTCCTACGAG. Its protein is CSARGPSTGGSYE. The CDR3, in full, reads CSARGPSTGGSYEQYF.